This T cell receptor beta chain originates from a study of control samples from healthy donors and cancer patients. Assay used: immunoSEQ multiplex PCR; TCRdb lists only in-frame clones, some missing. The sample gives roughly 170,000 clones, 90% to 95% of which show up once; 1.3% is in the top ten. Source material: blood. The origin of this receptor is a young woman in good health.

CDR3 residues: CASSLAGVAEAFF. CDR3 DNA sequence: TGCGCCAGCAGCTTGGCCGGCGTAGCTGAAGCTTTCTTT. The chain combines TRBV5-1 with TRBJ1-1; D remains ambiguous. The CDR3 runs to 13 residues. V was pared by 0 bases and J by 6 bases, with 9 bases between. Looked up from germline, CDR1 is SGHRS and CDR2 is YFSETQ.